This T cell receptor beta chain was obtained from a study of beta chain features in type 1 diabetes. Purity (above 95%) was reached by all sorted populations. This clone was seen a handful of times. Antigen specificity is unknown. V was trimmed by 3 bases and J by 3 bases, leaving 6 bases between them. CDR1 and CDR2 from the germline V gene are DFQATT and SNEGSKA (reference sequence). The CDR3 is made up of 11 amino acids. General study results and limits: TCRB CDR3 length was moderately but significantly reduced in all four CD4+ subsets of Type 1 diabetes patients. Patients with type 1 diabetes showed fewer VDJ junction insertions and more deletions. For patients, the naive, central memory and Treg TCRB repertoires appeared more alike than for healthy donors.

Reverse transcription of all isolated RNA meant that expressed TCRB transcripts were sequenced. Clones were sequenced by immunoSEQ multiplex PCR, and TCRdb holds only the in-frame ones, with some missing. The sample has 860,000 or so clones, roughly 15% seen once. The sequence came from a woman under 30 in good health. Material for sequencing was naive CD4+ T cells from blood. The chain recombines TRBV20-1 with TRBJ2-7, with D uncertain. CDR3 sequence: CSARFNYEQYF. In nucleotides, the CDR3 is TGCAGTGCTAGGTTCAACTACGAGCAGTACTTC.